This T cell receptor beta chain was identified in a study of regulatory T cells in long-lasting Graves disease. About the research overall: Prior antithyroid drug treatment in newly diagnosed Graves' patients lasted under 3 months. Findings of the study overall: Among samples with persistent disease, TRBV28, TRBJ1-2 and TRBJ2-5 were favored.

As for time point: newly diagnosed GD, antithyroid drugs for less than 3 months. Extracted RNA from PBMCs served as the source of the TCR library. Comment on this clonotype: Its antigen remains unidentified.

Per germline, CDR1 DFQATT and CDR2 SNEGSKA (reference sequence). The CDR3 contains 14 residues. The J segment lost 2 bases and the V segment lost 5 bases, leaving 7 bases of the junction unmatched. Through Arm-PCR of CDR3 regions and iRepertoire HTBI primers, TCR beta libraries were built. TCRdb re-called the multiplex PCR reads through MiXCR, storing one row per CDR3 protein. Of a few hundred thousand distinct CDR3 sequences listed, 15% to 20% are singletons. The data also belong to a second study, concerning T cells in Graves' hyperthyroidism and ophthalmopathy. Per that paper: Patients aged 18 to 65 had newly diagnosed hyperthyroidism that had lasted under 2 months.

The chain employs TRBV20-1 and TRBJ2-3; 7 nucleotides align to TRBD1. The sequence derives from a young woman with Graves disease. Sequencing used peripheral blood mononuclear cells (PBMCs), obtained at new diagnosis, from a patient treated with antithyroid drugs. CDR3 sequence (DNA): TGCAGTGCTCCGACAGGGACAGACACAGATACGCAGTATTTT. As protein: CSAPTGTDTDTQYF.